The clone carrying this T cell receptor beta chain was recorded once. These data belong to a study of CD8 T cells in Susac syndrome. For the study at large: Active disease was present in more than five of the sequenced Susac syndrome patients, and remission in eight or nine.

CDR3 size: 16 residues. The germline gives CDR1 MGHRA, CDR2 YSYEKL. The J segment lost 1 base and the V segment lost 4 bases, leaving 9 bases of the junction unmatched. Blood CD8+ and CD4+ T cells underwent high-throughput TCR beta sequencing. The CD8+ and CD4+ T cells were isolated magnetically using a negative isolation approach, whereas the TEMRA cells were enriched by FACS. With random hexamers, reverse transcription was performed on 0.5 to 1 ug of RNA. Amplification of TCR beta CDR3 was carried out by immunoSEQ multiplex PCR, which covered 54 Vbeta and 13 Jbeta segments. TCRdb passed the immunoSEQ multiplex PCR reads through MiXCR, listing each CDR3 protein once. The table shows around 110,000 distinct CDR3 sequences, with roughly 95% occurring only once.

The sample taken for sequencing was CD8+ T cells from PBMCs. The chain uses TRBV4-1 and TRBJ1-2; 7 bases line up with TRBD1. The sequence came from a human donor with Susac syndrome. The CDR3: CASSRAVDRRNYGYTF. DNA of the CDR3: TGCGCCAGCAGCCGGGCAGTGGACAGGCGTAACTATGGCTACACCTTC.